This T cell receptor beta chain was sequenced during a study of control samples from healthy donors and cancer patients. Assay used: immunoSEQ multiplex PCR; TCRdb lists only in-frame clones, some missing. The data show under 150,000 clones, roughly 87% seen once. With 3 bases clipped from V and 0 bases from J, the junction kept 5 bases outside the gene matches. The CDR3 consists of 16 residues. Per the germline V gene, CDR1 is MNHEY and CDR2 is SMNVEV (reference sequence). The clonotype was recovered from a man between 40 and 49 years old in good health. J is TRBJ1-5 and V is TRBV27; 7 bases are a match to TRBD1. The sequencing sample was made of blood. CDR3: CASSFTTGASNQPQHF. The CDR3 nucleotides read TGTGCCAGCAGTTTTACTACAGGGGCTAGCAATCAGCCCCAGCATTTT.